This T cell receptor (beta chain) is drawn from a study of spatial heterogeneity in lung cancer. Background on the study: Detected sequences consistently included more beta-chain ones than alpha-chain ones. Combinations of a unique TCR and a UMI were tallied in raw reads, and on average each appeared more than ten times. Study-wide points: One measure, the expanded intratumoral alpha and beta TCR count, tracked tumor mutation counts.

Via MiXCR, TCRdb re-called the 5' RACE reads, giving one row per CDR3 protein. The sample has some 10,000 distinct CDR3 sequences, 13% to 15% seen once. A word on this clonotype: Its antigen remains unknown.

From germline, CDR1 is SGHDT and CDR2 YYEEEE. Trimming pared 0 bases from V and 6 bases from J, leaving 12 bases between. This CDR3 has 14 amino acids. Time point: sample taken at primary tumor resection. The donor group consisted of over 55 patients who had untreated, early-stage non-small cell lung cancer. The sequenced material consisted of unsorted whole RNA from tumor, nontumor lung or frozen PBMC. The chain employs TRBV5-6 and TRBJ2-5; no reliable D call. This sequence originates from a male donor with early-stage non-small cell lung cancer. This material consisted of lung tumor tissue, taken at surgery. The DNA of the CDR3 is TGTGCCAGCAGCTTGGCAGCCGCTAAGAAGACCCAGTACTTC. Translation gives CASSLAAAKKTQYF.